The 29 T cell receptor beta chains below come from one sample, sequenced in a study of Graves' ophthalmopathy and Graves' hyperthyroidism. The TCR beta CDR3 regions underwent amplification from RNA transcripts. Amplification began with first-round RT-PCR using HTBI primers, then second-round multiplex PCR was performed. One entry per CDR3 protein, called by TCRdb with MiXCR from the multiplex PCR reads. The table lists some 390,000 distinct CDR3 sequences, about a sixth of them singletons, with more than 1.5% in the top ten. Specimen: peripheral blood. The receptors were sampled from a young woman with Graves' ophthalmopathy.

The sample holds many counts of this clonotype. The V call is TRBV10-3, the J call TRBJ1-2; 7 bases map to TRBD1. V shed 5 bases, J shed 4 bases, and the junction held 10 bases outside the gene matches. Looked up from germline, CDR1 is ENHRY and CDR2 is SYGVKD. CDR3 length: 15 amino acids. CDR3 nucleotides: TGTGCCATCAGTCCCCCCGGGACAGAGAGCTATGGCTACACCTTC. Translation: CAISPPGTESYGYTF.

This clonotype was seen ten or more times. The chain has TRBV7-8 and TRBJ2-7; the D is unclear. CDR1 is SGHVS, CDR2 FQNEAQ, per germline. The CDR3 has 13 residues. The germline V and J ends were trimmed by 1 base and 2 bases, with 6 bases remaining between them. The chain's CDR3 is CASSLEVTYEQYF. CDR3 nucleotide sequence: TGTGCCAGCAGCTTAGAGGTGACCTACGAGCAGTACTTC. The full variable domain, its missing parts supplied by reference TRBV7-8 and TRBJ2-7, is GAGVSQSPRYKVAKRGQDVALRCDPISGHVSLFWYQQALGQGPEFLTYFQNEAQLDKSGLPSDRFFAERPEGSVSTLKIQRTQQEDSAVYLCASSLEVTYEQYFGPGTRLTVT.

This clonotype was observed at least ten times. This sequence joins TRBV28 and TRBJ2-4; the D call may be TRBD1 or TRBD2 (5 bases each). The CDR3 consists of 16 residues. Germline V gene sequence: CDR1 MDHEN, CDR2 SYDVKM. The V end was cut by 5 bases, the J end by 0 bases, with 14 bases between. The CDR3 region is CASSPMGTVAKNIQYF. The CDR3, as DNA: TGTGCCAGCAGTCCTATGGGGACGGTAGCCAAAAACATTCAGTACTTC.

This clonotype was seen ten or more times. The V gene is TRBV5-1, the J gene TRBJ1-3; no definite D call. V gave up 2 bases and J gave up 0 bases, with 9 bases separating them. Germline V gene data show CDR1 as SGHRS and CDR2 as YFSETQ. This CDR3 has 15 residues. For the CDR3, the DNA is TGCGCCAGCAGCTTTGGCAGCAGCTCTGGAAACACCATATATTTT. It encodes CASSFGSSSGNTIYF.

This clonotype was picked up many times. J is TRBJ2-7 and V is TRBV27; 7 positions agree with TRBD2. CDR1 MNHEY and CDR2 SMNVEV come from the germline V gene (reference sequence). This CDR3 contains 13 residues. V lost 2 bases to trimming and J lost 9 bases; unmatched junction nucleotides: 7. The CDR3 region is CASSLGRTSVQYF. CDR3 bases: TGTGCCAGCAGTTTAGGGCGAACTAGCGTGCAGTACTTC.

Ten or more counts support this clonotype. The rearrangement links TRBV6-2 or TRBV6-3 to TRBJ2-7, with 7 bases lining up with TRBD2. Germline CDR1 and CDR2: MNHEY and SVGEGT. The CDR3 contains 14 residues. The V and J ends lost 6 bases and 2 bases, in that order; junction bases with no gene match: 7. For the CDR3, the DNA is TGTGCCAGCAGCCCAGCTAGCGGAGCCTACGAGCAGTACTTC. This encodes CASSPASGAYEQYF.

This clonotype was observed many times. The V gene is TRBV18, the J gene TRBJ2-7; tentatively, D is TRBD1 (6 bases). The CDR3 contains 14 residues. CDR1 is KGHSH and CDR2 is LQKENI in the germline V gene. Trimming cost V 3 bases and J 0 bases, with 9 bases left between them. CDR3 sequence reads: CASSPPDSSYEQYF. For the CDR3, the DNA is TGTGCCAGCTCACCCCCGGACAGCTCCTACGAGCAGTACTTC.

This clonotype has at least ten counts. This chain connects TRBV6-2 or TRBV6-3 to TRBJ1-6; D unclear. The ends were cut back, 2 bases at V and 9 bases at J, with 8 bases in the middle. The CDR3 has 13 residues. CDR1 and CDR2 from the germline V gene are MNHEY and SVGEGT. In nucleotides, the CDR3 is TGTGCCAGCAGTTACGGACGAGGTTCACCCCTCCACTTT. Translated, it gives CASSYGRGSPLHF.

This clonotype was picked up many times. The chain couples TRBV11-2 to TRBJ2-7; 10 nucleotides agree with TRBD1. CDR3 size: 15 residues. The V gene's germline CDR1 is SGHAT and CDR2 FQNNGV. Trimming removed 4 bases from V and 3 bases from J; junction bases left unmatched: 6. The CDR3 nucleotides are TGTGCCAGCAGCTCCCTTGGGACAGGGGACTACGAGCAGTACTTC. Protein sequence: CASSSLGTGDYEQYF.

In this sample, this clonotype turned up many times. This rearrangement joins TRBV6-5 to TRBJ2-7; 7 bases are a match to TRBD1. CDR3 length: 15 amino acids. Trimming cost V 4 bases and J 5 bases; bases outside gene matches: 11. Germline V gives CDR1 MNHEY, CDR2 SVGAGI. Here the CDR3 reads CASSSRQGLRDEQYF. The CDR3 bases are TGTGCCAGCAGTTCCCGACAGGGCCTACGTGACGAGCAGTACTTC.

This clonotype was seen ten or more times. The rearrangement links TRBV6-1 to TRBJ2-7, with TRBD2 as a possible D gene (5 bases). Germline lookup yields CDR1 MNHNS and CDR2 SASEGT. The CDR3 loop spans 15 amino acids. Between the trimmed V and J ends, which lost 6 bases and 6 bases, there was a span of 21 bases. The CDR3 DNA sequence: TGTGCCAGCAGCCCCCTGGGTGTCGGGGTCCTCGAGCAGTACTTC. Translation: CASSPLGVGVLEQYF.

V and J are TRBV4-3 and TRBJ2-2; D not certain. V dropped 0 bases and J dropped 16 bases, with 18 bases sitting between them. The germline CDR1 and CDR2 sequences are LGHNA and YSLEER. The CDR3 loop spans 14 amino acids. CDR3 coding DNA: TGCGCCAGCAGCCAAGAGTGGGGATCCGCGTCTGGGTTTTTT. This gives the protein CASSQEWGSASGFF.

This clonotype was counted at least ten times. V usage is TRBV6-2 or TRBV6-3 and J usage is TRBJ2-7; D assignment may be TRBD1 or TRBD2 (5 bases each). The length of the CDR3 is 13 residues. Germline CDR1 and CDR2: MNHEY and SVGEGT. The ends were cut back, 2 bases at V and 3 bases at J, with 8 bases in the middle. CDR3 residues: CASSYTGHYEQYF. DNA for the CDR3: TGTGCCAGCAGTTACACGGGGCACTACGAGCAGTACTTC.

Ten or more counts support this clonotype. The rearrangement joins TRBV28 to TRBJ2-5, with a possible D match to TRBD1 (6 bases). Germline CDR1 is MDHEN and CDR2 is SYDVKM. The CDR3 consists of 14 residues. The ends were cut back, 6 bases at V and 11 bases at J, with 22 bases in the middle. This CDR3 is CASSKITTGSRQYF. In DNA, the CDR3 is TGTGCCAGCAGCAAAATTACCACAGGGAGTAGGCAGTACTTC.

This clonotype was observed many times. The V call is TRBV7-2, the J call TRBJ2-7; 8 bases align to TRBD2. Germline V gene data show CDR1 as SGHTA and CDR2 as FQGNSA. This CDR3 comprises 13 residues. V lost 10 bases and J lost 3; bases outside the gene matches: 8. CDR3 loop: CATGRAEGYEQYF. CDR3 nucleotides: TGTGCCACCGGGAGGGCTGAAGGCTACGAGCAGTACTTC.

This clonotype was seen at least ten times. This sequence joins TRBV19 and TRBJ2-2; possible D gene TRBD1, 6 bases. The germline gives CDR1 LNHDA, CDR2 SQIVND (reference sequence). V lost 7 bases and J lost 2, with 11 bases in between. The CDR3 sequence is 14 residues long. The CDR3 loop is CASMWTANTGELFF. CDR3 DNA: TGTGCCAGTATGTGGACAGCCAACACCGGGGAGCTGTTTTTT.

The table lists this clonotype with many counts. The chain couples TRBV6-1 to TRBJ2-7; perhaps TRBD1 as D (7 bases). Germline-derived CDR1 and CDR2 are MNHNS and SASEGT. The CDR3 has 13 amino acids. The V end was cut by 8 bases, the J end by 3 bases, with 14 bases between. Written as DNA, the CDR3 is TGTGCCAGCTGTGCGGGACAGAGCTACGAGCAGTACTTC. Its translation: CASCAGQSYEQYF.

This clonotype has at least ten counts. The CDR3 DNA reads TGTGCTAGTGGTTTAGGGTGGGGAACGGGCGCTTTCTTT. Protein: CASGLGWGTGAFF. The chain carries TRBV12-5 and TRBJ1-1, with no clear D. CDR1 is LGHNT and CDR2 is FRNRAP in the germline V gene. The CDR3 totals 13 residues. V lost 3 bases and J lost 11, with 16 bases in between.

The chain recombines TRBV3-1 with TRBJ2-7, with D unresolved. The CDR3 loop spans 15 amino acids. Trimming shortened V by 0 bases and J by 1 base, and 10 bases separated the two germline ends. The V gene's germline CDR1 is LGHDT and CDR2 YNNKEL (reference sequence). The chain's CDR3 is CASSQDWSRSYEQYF. In DNA, the CDR3 is TGTGCCAGCAGCCAAGATTGGTCCCGATCCTACGAGCAGTACTTC.

The chain has TRBV27 and TRBJ1-2, with D possibly being TRBD1 (6 bases). CDR3 length: 16 amino acids. CDR1 is MNHEY, CDR2 SMNVEV, per germline (reference sequence). Trimming removed 0 bases from V and 4 bases from J, with 15 bases in between. CDR3 DNA sequence: TGTGCCAGCAGTTTATCAGCGGGGGGGCCCATCTATGGCTACACCTTC. This codes for CASSLSAGGPIYGYTF.

The table lists this clonotype with many counts. The J gene is TRBJ2-7, the V gene TRBV25-1, with 7 bases lining up with TRBD1. The CDR3 totals 11 residues. CDR1 MGHDK and CDR2 SYGVNS come from the germline V gene. Trimming took 7 bases from V and 7 from J; bases not matched to a gene: 4. The chain's CDR3 is CASTAGGEQYF. CDR3 sequence (DNA): TGTGCCAGCACAGCAGGGGGAGAGCAGTACTTC.

This clonotype was found many times. The chain recombines TRBV28 with TRBJ1-1; D uncertain. The CDR3 sequence is 12 residues long. Germline V gene data show CDR1 as MDHEN and CDR2 as SYDVKM. The ends were cut back, 6 bases at V and 3 bases at J, with 8 bases in the middle. The CDR3 is CASRRKDTEAFF. CDR3 nucleotide sequence: TGTGCCAGCAGGAGGAAGGACACTGAAGCTTTCTTT.

This clonotype was detected many times. The chain links TRBV28 to TRBJ2-5; 9 nucleotides line up with TRBD1. Germline V gene lookup returns CDR1 MDHEN and CDR2 SYDVKM. The CDR3 consists of 15 residues. V dropped 6 bases and J dropped 1; count of bases not matched to a gene: 6. This chain's CDR3 is CASRNTGQGQETQYF. The CDR3 coding sequence is TGTGCCAGCAGAAATACGGGACAGGGCCAAGAGACCCAGTACTTC.

There are many counts of this clonotype. V and J are TRBV2 and TRBJ1-2; the D is unclear. Germline CDR1 reads SNHLY; CDR2 reads FYNNEI. Trimming removed 2 bases from V and 5 bases from J, with 6 bases in between. CDR3 length equals 12 residues. The CDR3 protein is CASSEQQYGYTF. The CDR3 nucleotides read TGTGCCAGCAGTGAACAGCAGTATGGCTACACCTTC.

This clonotype has a count of ten or more. This chain uses TRBV12-3 or TRBV12-4 with TRBJ2-7, with TRBD1 identical over 7 bases. This CDR3 region has 13 residues. V gave up 6 bases and J gave up 4 bases; unmatched junction bases: 6. The CDR3 DNA sequence: TGTGCCAGCAGCAGACAGGGTCAATACGAGCAGTACTTC. Translation: CASSRQGQYEQYF.

The table lists this clonotype with many counts. This chain joins TRBV13 and TRBJ2-4; D unresolved. The V gene lost 5 bases and the J gene lost 5 bases, with 22 bases spanning the gap. Germline assignment: CDR1 PRHDT and CDR2 FYEKMQ (reference sequence). This CDR3 has 17 amino acids. The CDR3 bases are TGTGCCAGCAGCCCCTTGGCCCTTTCCTCATCCGAAAACATTCAGTACTTC. Translating gives CASSPLALSSSENIQYF.

This clonotype was counted ten times or more. The chain recombines TRBV12-3 or TRBV12-4 with TRBJ2-5; D gene uncertain. The CDR3 spans 19 residues. With 7 bases removed from V and 1 base from J, the gap between germline ends came to 28 bases. The DNA of the CDR3 is TGTGCCAGCACCGAAGTGGGGTACACCTATACCCTTTCCCAAGAGACCCAGTACTTC. Protein sequence: CASTEVGYTYTLSQETQYF.

The chain combines TRBV5-1 with TRBJ2-7, with D possibly being TRBD2 (6 bases). The CDR3 length is 14 residues. The germline V and J ends were trimmed by 1 base and 3 bases, with 11 bases remaining between them. Germline V gives CDR1 SGHRS, CDR2 YFSETQ. CDR3 region: CASSLRAGSYEQYF. CDR3 DNA: TGCGCCAGCAGCTTGAGAGCGGGCAGCTACGAGCAGTACTTC.

The chain joins TRBV6-1 to TRBJ2-5; TRBD1 matches 8 bases. Germline CDR1 and CDR2: MNHNS and SASEGT. The J segment lost 5 bases and the V segment lost 2 bases, leaving 4 bases of the junction unmatched. The CDR3 runs 14 residues. Written as DNA, the CDR3 is TGTGCCAGCAGTGAATTCGGGGACAGGGAGACCCAGTACTTC. Translation: CASSEFGDRETQYF.